These 18 T cell receptor beta chains came from one sample sequenced in a study of read filtering for tumor transcriptome and immune sequencing. Molecular barcoded adaptors covering alpha/delta and beta/gamma chains were used on 400 ng RNA. One entry per CDR3 protein results from TCRdb running MiXCR on the reads. This sample has tens of thousands of distinct CDR3 sequences, with 20% to 25% found just once. The sample consisted of a population of CD138-negative cells sorted from bone marrow. These receptors all come from a donor at least 40 years old with multiple myeloma.

About this clonotype: A much larger clone differs from this one at a single base, so this may be a read error. The rearrangement links TRBV12-3 or TRBV12-4 to TRBJ1-6; 7 bases fit TRBD1. The CDR3 covers 15 residues. V lost 5 bases and J lost 6; bases outside the gene matches: 7. CDR3 amino acids: CASSPRTGSNSPLHF. CDR3 nucleotides: TGTGCCAGCAGTCCTCGGACAGGCAGTAATTCACCCCTCCACTTT.

This clonotype came up many times. The chain joins TRBV9 to TRBJ2-2; 14 positions match TRBD2. V lost 0 bases to trimming and J lost 5 bases; unmatched junction nucleotides: 9. The length of the CDR3 is 19 residues. CDR1 and CDR2 from the germline V gene are SGDLS and YYNGEE. CDR3 bases: TGTGCCAGCAGCGTAGGACTAGCGGGGGGGCGCGGTGGGACCGGGGAGCTGTTTTTT. Protein sequence: CASSVGLAGGRGGTGELFF.

This clonotype occurred a few times. Written as DNA, the CDR3 is TGTGCCAGCAGCGTTACAGGGGCTGATGGCTACACCTTC. Its protein product is CASSVTGADGYTF. The gene calls are TRBV7-9 and TRBJ1-2, with 7 bases lining up with TRBD1. V lost 5 bases to trimming and J lost 6 bases; unmatched junction nucleotides: 6. There are 13 residues in the CDR3. Germline loops: CDR1 SEHNR, CDR2 FQNEAQ (reference sequence). The variable domain in full, with the rest retrieved from reference TRBV7-9 and TRBJ1-2, is DTGVSQNPRHKITKRGQNVTFRCDPISEHNRLYWYRQTLGQGPEFLTYFQNEAQLEKSRLLSDRFSAERPKGSFSTLEIQRTEQGDSAMYLCASSVTGADGYTFGSGTRLTVV.

This clonotype has a handful of counts. This rearrangement joins TRBV12-3 or TRBV12-4 to TRBJ1-1; TRBD1 agrees at 8 bases. V lost 4 bases, J lost 5 bases, and 9 bases stayed unmatched. CDR3 length equals 15 residues. CDR3 bases: TGTGCCAGCAGTTCCTTAAACAGGGGGTGGACTGAAGCTTTCTTT. The encoded protein is CASSSLNRGWTEAFF.

V is TRBV5-6 and J is TRBJ2-2; a possible D gene is TRBD1 (7 bases). V was shortened by 0 bases and J by 1 base, with 13 bases between the two germline ends. The CDR3 is made up of 17 amino acids. Germline-derived CDR1 and CDR2 are SGHDT and YYEEEE. The CDR3 DNA follows: TGTGCCAGCAGCTTGGACAGGGGAGGTTTGAACACCGGGGAGCTGTTTTTT. This gives the protein CASSLDRGGLNTGELFF.

At least ten counts were recorded for this clonotype. V is TRBV18 and J is TRBJ1-4, with TRBD1 matching 9 bases. The germline gives CDR1 KGHSH, CDR2 LQKENI. The CDR3 is 16 amino acids. J gave up 6 bases and V 3 bases, and 8 bases lay outside the gene matches. The CDR3: CASSPRQGGRDEKLFF. For the CDR3, the DNA is TGTGCCAGCTCACCCCGACAGGGGGGACGGGATGAAAAACTGTTTTTT.

Worth noting for this clonotype: One end of the junction is discordant with germline, which a read error may explain. The chain uses TRBV29-1 and TRBJ1-1, with 9 bases matching TRBD1. The length of the CDR3 is 14 residues. Germline values: CDR1 SQVTM, CDR2 ANQGSEA. CDR3 in amino acids: CCVVPTGGCTEAFF. In nucleotides, the CDR3 is TGCTGCGTCGTTCCCACAGGGGGCTGTACTGAAGCTTTCTTT.

Comments on this clonotype: This may stem from a read error, because a much larger clone lies one nucleotide away. The chain couples TRBV6-5 to TRBJ2-7; 9 bases fit TRBD1. Germline assignment: CDR1 MNHEY and CDR2 SVGAGI. The length of the CDR3 is 16 residues. CDR3: CASSYSGQGVTYGQYF. For the CDR3, the DNA is TGTGCCAGCAGTTACTCGGGACAGGGAGTTACCTACGGGCAGTACTTC.

This clonotype showed up many times. The J gene is TRBJ2-5, the V gene TRBV28; D ambiguous. Germline V CDR1 and CDR2: MDHEN, SYDVKM. V shed 3 bases and J shed 3 bases, with 8 bases lying between them. The CDR3 loop spans 13 amino acids. Here the CDR3 reads CASSFSTKETQYF. CDR3 DNA: TGTGCCAGCAGTTTTAGTACAAAAGAGACCCAGTACTTC.

This clonotype was seen many times. J is TRBJ2-7 and V is TRBV19; 9 positions match TRBD1. There are 13 residues in the CDR3. The ends lost 6 bases at V and 6 bases at J; junction bases unmatched: 6. The germline gives CDR1 LNHDA, CDR2 SQIVND (reference sequence). CDR3 protein: CASRGGTGTEQYF. CDR3 sequence (DNA): TGTGCCAGTAGAGGGGGGACAGGGACCGAGCAGTACTTC.

By sample share, this clonotype is medium-sized. The chain is built from TRBV12-3 or TRBV12-4 and TRBJ2-5; D is perhaps TRBD1 (5 bases). The CDR3 has 13 amino acids. Trimming cost V 3 bases and J 4 bases, with 9 bases left between them. DNA of the CDR3: TGTGCCAGCAGTTTCGCAGGGTCAGAGACCCAGTACTTC. This translates into CASSFAGSETQYF.

As regards this clonotype: This clone may be a read error of a much larger clone one base away. The CDR3 here is CSASEAGRSNQPKHF. The CDR3 nucleotides are TGCAGTGCTAGCGAGGCAGGACGTAGCAATCAGCCCAAGCATTTT. The V and J genes are TRBV20-1 and TRBJ1-5; D is undetermined. The CDR3 sequence is 15 residues long. Per germline, CDR1 DFQATT and CDR2 SNEGSKA (reference sequence).

This clonotype has more than one count but fewer than ten. This chain links TRBV11-3 with TRBJ2-7, with D uncertain. Looked up from germline, CDR1 is SGHNT and CDR2 is YENEEA. V dropped 7 bases and J dropped 7 bases, with 17 bases sitting between them. The CDR3 extends over 13 amino acids. The CDR3 DNA follows: TGTGCCAGCACCCTGTCTGCTGATGTGGAGCAGTACTTC. This encodes CASTLSADVEQYF.

CDR3 region: CASSPRTSGRNLAKNIQYF. In DNA, the CDR3 is TGTGCCAGCAGCCCAAGGACTAGCGGGAGGAACCTAGCCAAAAACATTCAGTACTTC. The gene calls are TRBV7-8 and TRBJ2-4, with TRBD2 matching 14 bases. V dropped 5 bases and J dropped 0; count of bases not matched to a gene: 9. CDR3 length equals 19 residues. Germline CDR1 reads SGHVS; CDR2 reads FQNEAQ.

This clonotype was observed at least ten times. J is TRBJ2-7 and V is TRBV19; 7 positions match TRBD1. Germline V gives CDR1 LNHDA, CDR2 SQIVND (reference sequence). The ends lost 3 bases at V and 0 bases at J; junction bases unmatched: 8. This CDR3 spans 16 amino acids. The CDR3 here is CASSISGGTTSYEQYF. CDR3 DNA: TGTGCCAGTAGTATCTCAGGGGGAACGACCTCCTACGAGCAGTACTTC.

Of note for this clonotype: It may be a read error: a sequence one base away is much more abundant. The chain combines TRBV4-1 with TRBJ1-4; D uncertain. Germline values: CDR1 MGHRA, CDR2 YSYEKL. This CDR3 has 15 amino acids. As DNA, the CDR3 is TGTGCCAGCAGCCAAGATCCAAGTTATAGTGAAAAACTGTTTTTT. It specifies CASSQDPSYSEKLFF.

This clonotype was detected ten times or more. The chain uses TRBV29-1 and TRBJ1-1; D is perhaps TRBD1 (6 bases). This CDR3 has 14 residues. Trimming stripped 7 bases from V and 1 base from J, with 16 bases between. The germline gives CDR1 SQVTM, CDR2 ANQGSEA. The CDR3 loop reads CSALTLGQNTEAFF. DNA for the CDR3: TGCAGCGCGTTGACTTTGGGACAGAACACTGAAGCTTTCTTT.

In this sample, this clonotype turned up many times. This chain uses TRBV11-2 with TRBJ2-3, with 12 nucleotides matching TRBD2. V lost 6 bases, J lost 4 bases, and 5 bases stayed unmatched. The CDR3 has 15 residues. Germline CDR1 is SGHAT and CDR2 is FQNNGV. The CDR3 protein is CASSWTSGVADTQYF. CDR3 bases: TGTGCCAGCAGTTGGACTAGCGGGGTTGCAGATACGCAGTATTTT.